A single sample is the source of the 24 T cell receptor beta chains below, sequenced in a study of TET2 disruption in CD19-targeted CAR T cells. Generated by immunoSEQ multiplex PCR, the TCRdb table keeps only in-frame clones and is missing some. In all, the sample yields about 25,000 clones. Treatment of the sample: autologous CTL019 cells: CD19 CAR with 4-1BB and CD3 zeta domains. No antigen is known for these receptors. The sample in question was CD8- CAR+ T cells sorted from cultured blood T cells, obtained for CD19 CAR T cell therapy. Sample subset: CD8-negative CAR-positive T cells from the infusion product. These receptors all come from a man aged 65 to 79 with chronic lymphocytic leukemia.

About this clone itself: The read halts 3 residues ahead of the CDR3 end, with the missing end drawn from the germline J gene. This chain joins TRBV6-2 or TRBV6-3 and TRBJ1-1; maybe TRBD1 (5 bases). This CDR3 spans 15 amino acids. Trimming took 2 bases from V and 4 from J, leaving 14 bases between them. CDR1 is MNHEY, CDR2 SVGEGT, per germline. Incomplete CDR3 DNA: TGTGCCAGCAGTTACGGCGGGGGACGGAGCACTGAA. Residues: CASSYGGGRSTE. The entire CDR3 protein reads CASSYGGGRSTEAFF.

CDR3 DNA, as far as it was read: TGTGCCTGGAGTGTACGTAGGCTAGCGGGCGAAGAGACT. Its protein is CAWSVRRLAGEET. The whole CDR3 protein is CAWSVRRLAGEETQYF. The gene calls are TRBV30 and TRBJ2-4, with TRBD2 matching 8 bases. The sequence runs out 3 residues before the end of the CDR3; the remainder is reconstructed from the germline J gene. The CDR3 consists of 16 residues. Germline-derived CDR1 and CDR2 are GTSNPN and SVGIG (reference sequence).

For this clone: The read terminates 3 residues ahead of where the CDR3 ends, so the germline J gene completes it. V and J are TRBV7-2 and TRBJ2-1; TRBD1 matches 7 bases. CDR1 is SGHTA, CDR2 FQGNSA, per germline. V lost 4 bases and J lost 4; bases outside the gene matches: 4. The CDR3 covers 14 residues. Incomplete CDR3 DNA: TGTGCCAGCAGCTCTCTACAGGGGTACAATGAG. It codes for CASSSLQGYNE. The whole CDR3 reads CASSSLQGYNEQFF.

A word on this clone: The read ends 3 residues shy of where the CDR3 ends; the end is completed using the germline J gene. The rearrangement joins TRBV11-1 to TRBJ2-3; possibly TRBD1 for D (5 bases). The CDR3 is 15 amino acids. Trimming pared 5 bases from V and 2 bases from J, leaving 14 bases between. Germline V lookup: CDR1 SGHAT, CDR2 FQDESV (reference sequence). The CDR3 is CASSADMPPTDTQYF. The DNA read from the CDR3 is TGTGCCAGCAGCGCGGACATGCCACCCACAGATACG.

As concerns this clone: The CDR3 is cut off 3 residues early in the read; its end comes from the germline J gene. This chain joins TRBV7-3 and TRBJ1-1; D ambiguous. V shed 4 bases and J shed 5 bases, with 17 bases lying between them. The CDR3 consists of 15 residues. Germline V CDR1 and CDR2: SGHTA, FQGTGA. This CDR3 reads CASSSRGPTGTEAFF. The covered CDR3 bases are TGTGCCAGCAGCTCCCGCGGCCCAACGGGGACTGAA.

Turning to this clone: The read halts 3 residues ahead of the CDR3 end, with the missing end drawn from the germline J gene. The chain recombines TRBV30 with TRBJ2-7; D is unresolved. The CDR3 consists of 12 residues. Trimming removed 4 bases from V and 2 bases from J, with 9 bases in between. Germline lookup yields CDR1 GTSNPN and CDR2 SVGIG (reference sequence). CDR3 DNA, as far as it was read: TGTGCCTGGATGCGAGTAGCCTACGAG. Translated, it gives CAWMRVAYE. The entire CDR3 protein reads CAWMRVAYEQYF.

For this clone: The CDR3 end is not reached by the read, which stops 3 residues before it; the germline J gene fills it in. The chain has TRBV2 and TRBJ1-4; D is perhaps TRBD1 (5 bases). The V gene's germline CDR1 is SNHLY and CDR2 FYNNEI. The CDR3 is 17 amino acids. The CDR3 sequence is CASRGGTGTALHSPLFF. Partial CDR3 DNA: TGTGCCAGCAGGGGGGGGACCGGGACGGCCCTACATTCACCA.

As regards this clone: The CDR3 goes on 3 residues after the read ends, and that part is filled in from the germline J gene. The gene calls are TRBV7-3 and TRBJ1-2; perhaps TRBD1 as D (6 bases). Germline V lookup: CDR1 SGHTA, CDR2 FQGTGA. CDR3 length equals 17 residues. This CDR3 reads CASSSDLRGALGNDYTF. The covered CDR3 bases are TGTGCCAGCAGCTCAGACCTTCGGGGGGCCCTGGGCAATGAC.

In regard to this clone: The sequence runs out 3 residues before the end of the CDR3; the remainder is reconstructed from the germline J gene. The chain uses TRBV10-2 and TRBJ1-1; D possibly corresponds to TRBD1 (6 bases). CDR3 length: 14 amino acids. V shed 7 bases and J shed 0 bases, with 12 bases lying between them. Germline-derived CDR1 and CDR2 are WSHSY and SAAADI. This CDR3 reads CASISQGVNTEAFF. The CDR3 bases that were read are TGCGCCAGCATCTCACAGGGCGTGAACACTGAA.

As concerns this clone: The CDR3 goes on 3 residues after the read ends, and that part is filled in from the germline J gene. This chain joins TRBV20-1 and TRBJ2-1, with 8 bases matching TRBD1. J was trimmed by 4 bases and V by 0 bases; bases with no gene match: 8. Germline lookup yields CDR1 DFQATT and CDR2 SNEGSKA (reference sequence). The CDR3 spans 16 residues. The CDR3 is CSARDRDRGPYNEQFF. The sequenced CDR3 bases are TGCAGTGCTAGAGACCGCGACAGGGGTCCTTACAATGAG.

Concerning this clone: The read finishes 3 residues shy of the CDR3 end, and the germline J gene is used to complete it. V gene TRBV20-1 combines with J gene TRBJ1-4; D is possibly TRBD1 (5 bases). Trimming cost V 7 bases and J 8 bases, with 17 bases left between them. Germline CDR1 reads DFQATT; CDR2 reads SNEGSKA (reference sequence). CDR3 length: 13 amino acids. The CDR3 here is CSGGDSGKEKLFF. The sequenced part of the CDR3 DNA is TGCAGTGGTGGTGACAGTGGAAAGGAAAAA.

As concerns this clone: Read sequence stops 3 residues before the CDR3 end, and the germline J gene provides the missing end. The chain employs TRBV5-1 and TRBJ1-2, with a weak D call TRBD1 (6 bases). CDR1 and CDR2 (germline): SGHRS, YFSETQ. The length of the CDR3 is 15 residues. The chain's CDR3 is CASTPRSGGGETYTF. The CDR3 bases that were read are TGCGCCAGCACCCCAAGAAGCGGAGGGGGAGAGACC.

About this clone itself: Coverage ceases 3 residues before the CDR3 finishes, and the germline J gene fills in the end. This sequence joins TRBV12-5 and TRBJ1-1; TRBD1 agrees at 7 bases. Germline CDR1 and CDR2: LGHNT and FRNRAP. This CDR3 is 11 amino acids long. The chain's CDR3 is CASGRGQAAFF. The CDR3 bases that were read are TGTGCTAGTGGCCGAGGACAGGCG. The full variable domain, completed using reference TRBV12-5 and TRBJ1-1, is DARVTQTPRHKVTEMGQEVTMRCQPILGHNTVFWYRQTMMQGLELLAYFRNRAPLDDSGMPKDRFSAEMPDATLATLKIQPSEPRDSAVYFCASGRGQAAFFGQGTRLTVV.

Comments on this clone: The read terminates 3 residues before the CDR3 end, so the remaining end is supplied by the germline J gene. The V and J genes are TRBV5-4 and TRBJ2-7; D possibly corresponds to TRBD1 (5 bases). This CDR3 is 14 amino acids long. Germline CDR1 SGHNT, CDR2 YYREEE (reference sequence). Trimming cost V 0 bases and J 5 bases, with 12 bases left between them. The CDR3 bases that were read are TGTGCCAGCAGCTTGGCTCAGGGTGCGGACGAG. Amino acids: CASSLAQGADE. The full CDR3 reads CASSLAQGADEQYF.

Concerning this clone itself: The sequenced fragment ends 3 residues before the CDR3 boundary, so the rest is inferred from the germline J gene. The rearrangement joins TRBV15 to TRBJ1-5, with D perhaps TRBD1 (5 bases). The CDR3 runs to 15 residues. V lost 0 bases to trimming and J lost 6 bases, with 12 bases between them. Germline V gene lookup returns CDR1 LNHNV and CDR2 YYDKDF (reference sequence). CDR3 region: CATSRDRQGGQPQHF. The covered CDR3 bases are TGTGCCACCAGCAGAGATCGGCAGGGCGGTCAGCCC.

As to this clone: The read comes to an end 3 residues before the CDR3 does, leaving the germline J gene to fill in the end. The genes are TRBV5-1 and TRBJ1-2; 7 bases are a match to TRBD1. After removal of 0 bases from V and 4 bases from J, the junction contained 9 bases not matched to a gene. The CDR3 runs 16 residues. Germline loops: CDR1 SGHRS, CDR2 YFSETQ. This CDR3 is CASSLGDSGGTYGYTF. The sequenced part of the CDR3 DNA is TGCGCCAGCAGCTTGGGGGACAGCGGAGGAACCTATGGC.

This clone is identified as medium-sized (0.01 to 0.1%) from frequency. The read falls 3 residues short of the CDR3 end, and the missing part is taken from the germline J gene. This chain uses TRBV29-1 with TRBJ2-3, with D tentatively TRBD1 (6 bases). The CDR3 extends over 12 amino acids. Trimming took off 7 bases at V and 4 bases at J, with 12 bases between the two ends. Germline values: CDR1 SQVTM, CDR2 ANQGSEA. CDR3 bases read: TGCAGCGCATACAGGGAATCAGATACG. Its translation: CSAYRESDT. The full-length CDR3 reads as CSAYRESDTQYF.

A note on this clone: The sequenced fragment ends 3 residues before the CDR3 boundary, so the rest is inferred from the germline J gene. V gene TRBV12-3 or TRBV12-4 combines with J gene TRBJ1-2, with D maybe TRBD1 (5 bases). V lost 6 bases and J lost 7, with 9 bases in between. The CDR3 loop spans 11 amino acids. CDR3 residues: CASRQDGGYTF. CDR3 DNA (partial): TGTGCCAGCAGACAGGACGGTGGC.

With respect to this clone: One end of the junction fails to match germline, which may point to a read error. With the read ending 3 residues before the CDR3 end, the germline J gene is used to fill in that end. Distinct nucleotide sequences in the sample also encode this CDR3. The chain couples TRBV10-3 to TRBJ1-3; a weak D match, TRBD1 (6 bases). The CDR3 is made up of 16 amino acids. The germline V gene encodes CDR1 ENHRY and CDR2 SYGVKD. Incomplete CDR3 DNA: TGTGCCATCAGTGCGGCGGACAGTGCAGCTGGAAACACT. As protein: CAISAADSAAGNT. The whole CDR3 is CAISAADSAAGNTIYF.

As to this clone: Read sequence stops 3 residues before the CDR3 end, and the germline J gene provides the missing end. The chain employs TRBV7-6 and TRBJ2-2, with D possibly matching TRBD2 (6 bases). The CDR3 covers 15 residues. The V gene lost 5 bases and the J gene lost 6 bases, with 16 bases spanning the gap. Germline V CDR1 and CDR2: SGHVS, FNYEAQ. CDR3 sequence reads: CASSPFSGESGELFF. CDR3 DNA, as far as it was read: TGTGCCAGCAGCCCCTTTTCGGGGGAGTCCGGGGAG.

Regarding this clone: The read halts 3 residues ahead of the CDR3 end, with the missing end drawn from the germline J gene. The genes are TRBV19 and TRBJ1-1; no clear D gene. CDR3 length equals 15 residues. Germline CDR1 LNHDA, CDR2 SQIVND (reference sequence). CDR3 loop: CASSIADSVPDTAFF. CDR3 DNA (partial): TGTGCCAGTAGTATAGCAGATAGCGTGCCAGATACG. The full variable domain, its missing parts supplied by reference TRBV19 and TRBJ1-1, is DGGITQSPKYLFRKEGQNVTLSCEQNLNHDAMYWYRQDPGQGLRLIYYSQIVNDFQKGDIAEGYSVSREKKESFPLTVTSAQKNPTAFYLCASSIADSVPDTAFFGQGTRLTVV.

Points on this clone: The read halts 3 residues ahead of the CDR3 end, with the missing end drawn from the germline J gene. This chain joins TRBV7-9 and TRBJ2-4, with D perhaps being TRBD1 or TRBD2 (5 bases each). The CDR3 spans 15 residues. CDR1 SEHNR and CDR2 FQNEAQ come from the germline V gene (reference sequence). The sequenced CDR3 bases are TGTGCCAGCAGCTCAGAATGGGCAGGGAGCTATGGT. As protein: CASSSEWAGSYG. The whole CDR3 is CASSSEWAGSYGQYF. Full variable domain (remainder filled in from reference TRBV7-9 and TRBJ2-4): DTGVSQNPRHKITKRGQNVTFRCDPISEHNRLYWYRQTLGQGPEFLTYFQNEAQLEKSRLLSDRFSAERPKGSFSTLEIQRTEQGDSAMYLCASSSEWAGSYGQYFGAGTRLSVL.

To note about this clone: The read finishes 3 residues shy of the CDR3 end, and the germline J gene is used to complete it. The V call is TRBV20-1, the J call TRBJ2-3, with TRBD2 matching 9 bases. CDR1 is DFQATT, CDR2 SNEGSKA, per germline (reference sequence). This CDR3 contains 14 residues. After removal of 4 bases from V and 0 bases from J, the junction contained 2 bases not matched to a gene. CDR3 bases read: TGCAGTGCTATTCTAGCGGGGAGCACAGATACG. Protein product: CSAILAGSTDT. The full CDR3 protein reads CSAILAGSTDTQYF.

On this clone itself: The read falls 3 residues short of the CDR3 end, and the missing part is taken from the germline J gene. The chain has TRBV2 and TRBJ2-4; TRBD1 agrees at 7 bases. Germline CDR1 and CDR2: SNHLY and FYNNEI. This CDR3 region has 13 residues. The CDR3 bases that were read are TGTGCCAGCAGTGAAGACAGGGGTGAGACT. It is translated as CASSEDRGET. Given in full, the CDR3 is CASSEDRGETQYF.